The 15 T cell receptor beta chains in this list originate from one sample, sequenced in a study of T cells after yellow fever vaccination. Each CDR3 protein is one row after TCRdb ran MiXCR on the 5' RACE reads. There are hundreds of thousands of distinct CDR3 sequences in the sample; roughly 8.7% occur only once, and around 17% lies in the top ten. The specimen comprised PBMCs, sampled on the day of the first yellow fever vaccination. The receptors shown here come from a man aged 18-30 years who received the YFV17D yellow fever vaccine.

V is TRBV6-5 and J is TRBJ1-2; D is ambiguous. V dropped 0 bases and J dropped 8 bases, with 13 bases sitting between them. In germline, CDR1 is MNHEY, CDR2 SVGAGI. The CDR3 sequence is 14 residues long. CDR3 sequence (DNA): TGTGCCAGCAGTTACTCGAGGTTTGGGGTGGGCTACACCTTC. It translates to CASSYSRFGVGYTF.

The chain joins TRBV7-9 to TRBJ1-1, with D hard to call. Germline V CDR1 and CDR2: SEHNR, FQNEAQ (reference sequence). This CDR3 spans 13 amino acids. V was clipped by 3 bases and J by 1 base, with 6 bases between them. CDR3 region: CASSFASNTEAFF. CDR3 sequence (DNA): TGTGCCAGCAGCTTCGCGTCGAACACTGAAGCTTTCTTT. Full variable domain (remainder filled in from reference TRBV7-9 and TRBJ1-1): DTGVSQNPRHKITKRGQNVTFRCDPISEHNRLYWYRQTLGQGPEFLTYFQNEAQLEKSRLLSDRFSAERPKGSFSTLEIQRTEQGDSAMYLCASSFASNTEAFFGQGTRLTVV.

This clonotype was counted ten times or more. This chain uses TRBV7-2 with TRBJ1-5; 8 bases map to TRBD1. CDR1 is SGHTA, CDR2 FQGNSA, per germline. Trimming at V came to 3 bases and at J to 5 bases, leaving 6 bases not matched to a gene. CDR3 length equals 15 residues. For the CDR3, the DNA is TGTGCCAGCAGCTTTTATGGGACAGGTGATCAGCCCCAGCATTTT. This codes for CASSFYGTGDQPQHF.

This clonotype was found a few times. This chain links TRBV5-4 with TRBJ1-3; D uncertain. The length of the CDR3 is 14 residues. Germline CDR1 is SGHNT and CDR2 is YYREEE (reference sequence). The V end lost 2 bases, the J end lost 6 bases, and 12 bases lay between the germline ends. CDR3 sequence: CASSFGPGENTIYF. The CDR3 bases are TGTGCCAGCAGCTTCGGCCCTGGTGAAAACACCATATATTTT.

The chain's CDR3 is CASSPTVRGLGGYTF. In DNA, the CDR3 is TGTGCCAGCAGCCCCACCGTCCGGGGACTCGGTGGCTACACCTTC. This chain joins TRBV7-9 and TRBJ1-2, with D maybe TRBD1 (5 bases). V dropped 5 bases and J dropped 7 bases, with 20 bases sitting between them. From germline, CDR1 is SEHNR and CDR2 FQNEAQ (reference sequence). CDR3 length: 15 residues.

This clonotype occurred a few times. The V call is TRBV7-9, the J call TRBJ2-4; D not certain. V lost 5 bases and J 8 bases, leaving 19 bases between the germline ends. Germline V gives CDR1 SEHNR, CDR2 FQNEAQ (reference sequence). The CDR3 runs 15 residues. Written as DNA, the CDR3 is TGTGCCAGCAGCCCGGTCGGCAGGTTGTATCACATTCAGTACTTC. Its protein product is CASSPVGRLYHIQYF.

The table lists this clonotype with many counts. The chain is built from TRBV25-1 and TRBJ2-2; D is undetermined. Trimming shortened V by 8 bases and J by 3 bases, and 10 bases separated the two germline ends. The length of the CDR3 is 13 residues. CDR1 MGHDK and CDR2 SYGVNS come from the germline V gene. CDR3 nucleotides: TGTGCCAGCGGTAGGGAACACACCGGGGAGCTGTTTTTT. This gives the protein CASGREHTGELFF.

The chain is built from TRBV14 and TRBJ1-2, with unresolved D. CDR3 length equals 13 residues. The V end was cut by 1 base, the J end by 6 bases, with 9 bases between. Germline V CDR1 and CDR2: SGHDN, FVKESK. CDR3 amino acids: CASSQGPQDGYTF. The DNA for the CDR3 is TGTGCCAGCAGCCAAGGACCCCAGGATGGCTACACCTTC.

This sequence joins TRBV28 and TRBJ2-7, with a tentative D call TRBD2 (7 bases). The length of the CDR3 is 15 residues. In germline, CDR1 is MDHEN, CDR2 SYDVKM. Trimming left V 4 bases short and J 4 bases short, with 17 bases between. CDR3 nucleotides: TGTGCCAGCAGTTCCCCCGGGGGGCCTTCTTACGAGCAGTACGTC. Its protein is CASSSPGGPSYEQYV.

The chain combines TRBV5-1 with TRBJ1-4; D not resolved. Germline assignment: CDR1 SGHRS and CDR2 YFSETQ. V was trimmed by 0 bases and J by 5 bases, leaving 5 bases between them. There are 13 residues in the CDR3. CDR3 sequence (DNA): TGCGCCAGCAGCTTGGACACGAATGAAAAACTGTTTTTT. As protein: CASSLDTNEKLFF.

This clonotype was found a few times. CDR3 nucleotides: TGTGCCTGGAGTGGGGGGGGCGGCAATCAGCCCCAGCATTTT. Encoded protein: CAWSGGGGNQPQHF. The gene calls are TRBV30 and TRBJ1-5, with TRBD1 as a possible D gene (6 bases). CDR1 is GTSNPN, CDR2 SVGIG, per germline (reference sequence). Trimming shortened V by 1 base and J by 2 bases, and 9 bases separated the two germline ends. This CDR3 is built from 14 residues.

The sample holds many counts of this clonotype. The chain combines TRBV6-1 with TRBJ1-1, with TRBD1 matching over 11 bases. V was pared by 8 bases and J by 3 bases, with 8 bases of the junction left unmatched. This CDR3 spans 15 amino acids. Germline-derived CDR1 and CDR2 are MNHNS and SASEGT. CDR3 residues: CASSGQGAGDTEAFF. CDR3 in DNA: TGTGCCAGCTCAGGACAGGGGGCAGGTGACACTGAAGCTTTCTTT.

This clonotype was seen ten or more times. The chain uses TRBV20-1 and TRBJ2-7; the D gene is possibly TRBD1 (6 bases). The CDR3 covers 11 residues. Germline assignment: CDR1 DFQATT and CDR2 SNEGSKA (reference sequence). V lost 5 bases to trimming and J lost 5 bases, with 10 bases between them. The chain's CDR3 is CSAYRVNEQYF. The CDR3 bases are TGCAGTGCTTACAGGGTCAACGAGCAGTACTTC.

V is TRBV6-5 and J is TRBJ1-2, with TRBD1 matching over 12 bases. The germline V gene encodes CDR1 MNHEY and CDR2 SVGAGI. The J segment lost 3 bases and the V segment lost 9 bases, leaving 11 bases of the junction unmatched. The length of the CDR3 is 16 residues. Here the CDR3 reads CASITPGQGADYGYTF. Written as DNA, the CDR3 is TGTGCCAGTATTACCCCGGGACAGGGGGCAGACTATGGCTACACCTTC.

The chain uses TRBV7-2 and TRBJ1-6; D unclear. The CDR3 runs 14 residues. CDR1 is SGHTA and CDR2 is FQGNSA in the germline V gene. V was clipped by 8 bases and J by 11 bases, with 19 bases between them. The DNA for the CDR3 is TGTGCCAGCTCCCCCGACGTAGGTGTGCCACCCCTCCACTTT. The encoded protein is CASSPDVGVPPLHF.